This T cell receptor beta chain was identified in a study of glioma-infiltrating T cells after dendritic cell vaccination (dated by TCRdb to 2016 to 2017). As for the study more broadly: The cohort included some 15 glioblastoma patients drawn from Phase I and II dendritic cell vaccination trials, of whom 9 were newly diagnosed and 6 had recurrent disease. To make the vaccine, monocyte-derived dendritic cells were cultured for 6 to 7 days with IL-4 and GM-CSF and then pulsed overnight with autologous tumor lysate. Each patient got three intradermal injections of the dendritic cell vaccine, spaced at biweekly intervals, in the arm below the axilla. Patients received autologous tumor lysate-pulsed dendritic cell vaccination between the early 2000s and the early 2010s. Deep sequencing of TCR beta CDR3 regions was used to quantify tumor-infiltrating lymphocyte content and compare tumor and blood repertoires in dendritic cell-vaccinated glioblastoma patients. Survival after dendritic cell vaccination was correlated with TCR sequencing metrics such as TIL content and the overlap between tumor and blood repertoires.

Using the immunoSEQ assay, TCRB CDR3 regions were amplified from roughly 2 micrograms of genomic DNA, or from all available DNA when less than that was on hand. The multiplex PCR relied on 60 forward primers for TCR V beta segments and 13 reverse primers for J beta segments. To estimate the number of reads per starting template, synthetic control templates were added to each sample at limiting dilution. Reads of 87 bp were generated by sequencing on the Illumina HiSeq System. The source study handled its data this way. PCR and sequencing errors were removed by a nearest neighbor algorithm that merged closely related sequences. TCR overlap was measured as the percentage of unique tumor TCR beta sequences that were also present in the peripheral blood of the same patient. TCRdb carries this immuneACCESS record with in-frame sequences only. Its versions omit some clonotypes, under half of them owing to an unresolved V gene in the studies checked, with the rest unexplained. D and trimming were read from the DNA, whereas the V and J calls and clone size are those reported in that table. Recorded for this sample are about 73,000 clones; more than 65% of them occurred a single time. The top ten constitute 2% to 2.5% of the sample.

A remark on this clone: The clone's antigen remains unknown. The input lacks base qualities; no much larger clone sits a single base away.

Patients were selected on the basis of adequate residual fresh-frozen tumor tissue and more than two years of available survival data. Molecular status otherwise varied across the glioblastoma patients, but none of them carried an isocitrate dehydrogenase mutation. PBMC were collected before vaccination, two weeks after the third vaccination, and at tumor progression when it occurred. Genomic DNA was extracted with the Qiagen DNeasy Blood extraction Kit. The CDR3 has 13 amino acids, counting the end cysteine and phenylalanine. Only CDR3 DNA is held: 39 bases, read in frame from base 1. Based on the germline V gene (reference sequence), the CDR1 and CDR2 sequences are SEHNR and FQNEAQ. Deletion took 6 bases off V and 4 bases off J, with a span of 12 bases between the germline ends. Overall study outcomes, separate from this receptor: Longer time to progression and overall survival after dendritic cell vaccination were predicted by higher estimated pretreatment TIL content. The response model built on TCR overlap across three groups was characterized as speculative, with prospective validation still needed. The cohort was small and heterogeneous, only a few patients had full blood and tumor sets, and even fewer had initial-recurrent tumor pairs. TCR clonality showed no direct relationship with survival, which suggests that a diverse polyclonal response may matter.

This receptor was taken from a human donor with glioblastoma. Sequenced material: blood, taken before dendritic cell vaccination. The V and J segments used are TRBV7-9 and TRBJ1-1; possibly the D gene is TRBD1, per 6 matching bases. The CDR3 amino acid sequence is: CASSWTVGTEAFF. The nucleotide sequence is TGTGCCAGCAGTTGGACAGTAGGCACTGAAGCTTTCTTT.